This TCR beta chain was captured in a study of identifying expanded T cells in peripheral blood. General observations from the study: Clone count variance between approximately two-week samples rose with total template count.

The germline V gene has CDR1 KGHSH and CDR2 LQKENI. The V gene end was trimmed by 6 bases and the J gene end by 4 bases; junction bases not matched to a gene: 5. CDR3 length: 14 residues. Concerning this clone itself: The antigen is not known.

Method: immunoSEQ multiplex PCR; TCRdb's copy keeps in-frame clones and lacks some. This sample has tens of thousands of clones, with around 90% found just once. The receptor was isolated from a person between 18 and 75 years old in good health. Sequencing used blood. The rearrangement uses TRBV18 and TRBJ1-1; 10 bases are shared with TRBD1. As DNA, the CDR3 is TGTGCCAGCTCCCCAGACAGGGGGCGCACTGAAGCTTTCTTT. This sequence encodes CASSPDRGRTEAFF.